This T cell receptor beta chain was observed in a study of OX40 agonist ivuxolimab in advanced cancers. Study in general: Every patient in dose escalation had hepatocellular carcinoma, melanoma, renal cell or head and neck cancer. Three patients, one with hepatocellular carcinoma and two with cutaneous melanoma, achieved partial responses.

TCRdb keeps only in-frame clones here, not all; method: immunoSEQ multiplex PCR. The sample yields 85,000 to 90,000 clones, 80% to 95% seen once. Broader study findings: Expanded clones were, on average, more numerous among CD8+ T cells than CD4+.

This clone was seen just once. Its target is unknown. Sequencing used CD4+ or CD8+ T cells sorted from blood, obtained in a trial of the OX40 agonist ivuxolimab. This receptor was taken from an adult with an advanced solid tumor such as melanoma, head and neck, liver or kidney cancer.

The CDR3 DNA sequence: TGTGCCAGCAGCTTGGCTGGGAAGCAGTACTTC. Translation: CASSLAGKQYF. V gene TRBV5-4 combines with J gene TRBJ2-7; D not certain. Trimming pared 0 bases from V and 8 bases from J, leaving 6 bases between. This CDR3 has 11 residues. Germline CDR1 reads SGHNT; CDR2 reads YYREEE (reference sequence).